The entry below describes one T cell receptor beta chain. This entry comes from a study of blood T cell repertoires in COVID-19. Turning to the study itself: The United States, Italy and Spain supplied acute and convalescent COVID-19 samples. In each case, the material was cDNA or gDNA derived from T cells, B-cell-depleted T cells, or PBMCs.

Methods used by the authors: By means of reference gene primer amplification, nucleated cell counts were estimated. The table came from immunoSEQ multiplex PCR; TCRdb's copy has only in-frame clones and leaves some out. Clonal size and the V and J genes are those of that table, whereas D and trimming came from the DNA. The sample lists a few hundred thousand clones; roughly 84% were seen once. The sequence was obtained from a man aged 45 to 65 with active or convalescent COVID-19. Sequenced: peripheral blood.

CDR3 protein: CSAANRAGEQFF. CDR3 coding DNA: TGCAGCGCCGCCAATCGAGCGGGGGAGCAGTTCTTC. The chain uses TRBV29-1 and TRBJ2-1; 7 bases match TRBD2. Germline CDR1 and CDR2: SQVTM and ANQGSEA. CDR3 size: 12 residues. V lost 7 bases, J lost 10 bases, and 10 bases stayed unmatched.